This T cell receptor beta chain derives from a study of T cell changes during pregnancy in multiple sclerosis. V lost 1 base to trimming and J lost 0 bases, with 10 bases between them. In germline, CDR1 is SGHVS, CDR2 FQNEAQ. CDR3 size: 16 residues. The repertoire was sequenced with immunoSEQ multiplex PCR; TCRdb's copy has only in-frame clones and lacks some. The sample yields 35,000 to 50,000 clones, around 90% seen once. The TCR sequence derives from a female donor with multiple sclerosis, enrolled in a pregnancy study. This sequence joins TRBV7-8 and TRBJ2-4; maybe TRBD1 (6 bases). The sample in question was CD4+ T cells from peripheral blood mononuclear cells, obtained in the second trimester of pregnancy. The chain's CDR3 is CASSLEQGAAKNIQYF. CDR3 DNA sequence: TGTGCCAGCAGCTTAGAACAGGGTGCAGCCAAAAACATTCAGTACTTC.